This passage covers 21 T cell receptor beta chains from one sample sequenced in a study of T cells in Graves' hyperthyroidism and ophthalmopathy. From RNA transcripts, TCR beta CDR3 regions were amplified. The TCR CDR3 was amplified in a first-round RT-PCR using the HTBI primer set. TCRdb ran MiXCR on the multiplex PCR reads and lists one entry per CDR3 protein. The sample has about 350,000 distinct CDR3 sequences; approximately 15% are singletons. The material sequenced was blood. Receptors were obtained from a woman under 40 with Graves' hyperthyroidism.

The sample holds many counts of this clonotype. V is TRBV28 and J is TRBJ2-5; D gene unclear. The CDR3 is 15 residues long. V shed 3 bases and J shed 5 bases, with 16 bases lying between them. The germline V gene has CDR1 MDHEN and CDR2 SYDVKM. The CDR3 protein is CASSFGRAEFETQYF. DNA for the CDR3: TGTGCCAGCAGTTTCGGAAGGGCGGAATTCGAGACCCAGTACTTC.

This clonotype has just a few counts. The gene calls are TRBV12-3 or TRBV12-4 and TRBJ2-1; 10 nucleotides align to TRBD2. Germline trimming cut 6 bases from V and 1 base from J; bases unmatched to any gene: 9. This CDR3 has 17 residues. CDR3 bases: TGTGCCAGCAGCAATCCCCGAGCGGGAGGGTCCTACAATGAGCAGTTCTTC. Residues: CASSNPRAGGSYNEQFF.

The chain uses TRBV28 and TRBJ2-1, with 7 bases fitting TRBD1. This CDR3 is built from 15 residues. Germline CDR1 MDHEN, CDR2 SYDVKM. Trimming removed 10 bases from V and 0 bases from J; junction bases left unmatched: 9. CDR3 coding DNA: TGTGCCACCAAGAGACAGGGAAGCTCCTACAATGAGCAGTTCTTC. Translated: CATKRQGSSYNEQFF.

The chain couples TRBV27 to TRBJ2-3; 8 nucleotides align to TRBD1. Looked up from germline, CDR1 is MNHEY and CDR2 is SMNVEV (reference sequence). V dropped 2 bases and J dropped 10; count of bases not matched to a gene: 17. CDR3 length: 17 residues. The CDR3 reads CASSLTPPDRAGAAQYF. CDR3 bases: TGTGCCAGCAGTTTAACCCCTCCGGACAGGGCTGGGGCCGCGCAGTATTTT.

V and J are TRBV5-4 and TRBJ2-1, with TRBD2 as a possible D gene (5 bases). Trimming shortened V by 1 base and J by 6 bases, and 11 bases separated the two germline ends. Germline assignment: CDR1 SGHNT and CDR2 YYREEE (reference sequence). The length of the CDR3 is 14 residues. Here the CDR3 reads CASSLNGVRNEQFF. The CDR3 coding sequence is TGTGCCAGCAGCTTGAACGGGGTTCGCAATGAGCAGTTCTTC.

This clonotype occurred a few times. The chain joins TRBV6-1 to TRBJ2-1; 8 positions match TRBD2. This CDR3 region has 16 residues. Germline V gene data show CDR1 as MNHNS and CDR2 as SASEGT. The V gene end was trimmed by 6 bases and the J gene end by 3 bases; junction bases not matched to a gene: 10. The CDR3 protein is CASRDYIAGLYNEQFF. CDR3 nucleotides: TGTGCCAGCAGGGATTACATAGCGGGGCTCTACAATGAGCAGTTCTTC.

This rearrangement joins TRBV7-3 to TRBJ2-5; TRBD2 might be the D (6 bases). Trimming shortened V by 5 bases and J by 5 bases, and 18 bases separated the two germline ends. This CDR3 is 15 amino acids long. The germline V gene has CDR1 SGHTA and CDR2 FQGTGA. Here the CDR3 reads CASSLRRGTGETQYF. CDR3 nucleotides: TGTGCCAGCAGCCTCCGTCGCGGGACGGGGGAGACCCAGTACTTC. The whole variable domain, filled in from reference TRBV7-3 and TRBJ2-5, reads GAGVSQTPSNKVTEKGKYVELRCDPISGHTALYWYRQSLGQGPEFLIYFQGTGAADDSGLPNDRFFAVRPEGSVSTLKIQRTERGDSAVYLCASSLRRGTGETQYFGPGTRLLVL.

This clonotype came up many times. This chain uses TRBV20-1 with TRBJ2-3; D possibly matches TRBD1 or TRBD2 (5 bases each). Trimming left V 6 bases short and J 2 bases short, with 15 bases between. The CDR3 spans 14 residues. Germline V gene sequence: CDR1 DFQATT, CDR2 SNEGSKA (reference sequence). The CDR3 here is CSAPRGPDTDTQYF. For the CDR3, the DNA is TGCAGTGCCCCCCGGGGCCCTGACACAGATACGCAGTATTTT.

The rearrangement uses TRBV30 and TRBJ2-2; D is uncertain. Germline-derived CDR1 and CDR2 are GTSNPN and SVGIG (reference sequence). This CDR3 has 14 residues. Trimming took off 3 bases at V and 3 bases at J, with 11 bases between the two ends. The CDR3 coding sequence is TGTGCCTGGAGCGGCACCATGTACACCGGGGAGCTGTTTTTT. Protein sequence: CAWSGTMYTGELFF.

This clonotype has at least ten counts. The DNA of the CDR3 is TGTGCCAGCAGACACCCTGATCAGCCCCAGCATTTT. This sequence encodes CASRHPDQPQHF. The chain is built from TRBV6-2 or TRBV6-3 and TRBJ1-5; D remains unclear. This CDR3 has 12 amino acids. V dropped 6 bases and J dropped 5 bases, with 8 bases sitting between them. CDR1 and CDR2 from the germline V gene are MNHEY and SVGEGT.

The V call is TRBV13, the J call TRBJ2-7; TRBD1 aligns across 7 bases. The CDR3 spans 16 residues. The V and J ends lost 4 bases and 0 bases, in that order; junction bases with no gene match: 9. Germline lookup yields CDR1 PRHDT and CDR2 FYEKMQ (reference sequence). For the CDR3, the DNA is TGTGCCAGCAGCTCCTTACAGGGGTATTCCTCCTACGAGCAGTACTTC. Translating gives CASSSLQGYSSYEQYF.

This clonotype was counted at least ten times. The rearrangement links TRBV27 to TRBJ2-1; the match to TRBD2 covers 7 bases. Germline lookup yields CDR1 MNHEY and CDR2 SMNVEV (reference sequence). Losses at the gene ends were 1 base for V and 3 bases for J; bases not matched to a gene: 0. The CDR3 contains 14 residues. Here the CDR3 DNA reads TGTGCCAGCAGTTTATTAGCGGGCTACAATGAGCAGTTCTTC. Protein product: CASSLLAGYNEQFF.

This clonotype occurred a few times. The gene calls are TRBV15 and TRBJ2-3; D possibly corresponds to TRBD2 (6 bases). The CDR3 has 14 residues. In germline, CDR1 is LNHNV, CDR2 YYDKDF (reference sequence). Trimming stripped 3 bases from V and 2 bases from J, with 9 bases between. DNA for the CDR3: TGTGCCACCAGCAGTGGAGGGACCACAGATACGCAGTATTTT. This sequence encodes CATSSGGTTDTQYF.

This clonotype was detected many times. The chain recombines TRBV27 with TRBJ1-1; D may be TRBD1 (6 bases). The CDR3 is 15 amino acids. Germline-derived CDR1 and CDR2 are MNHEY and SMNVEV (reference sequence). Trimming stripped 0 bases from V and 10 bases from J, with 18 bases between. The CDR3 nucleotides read TGTGCCAGCAGTTTATCGGGGGGTCCCGGGGGGGCAGCTTTCTTT. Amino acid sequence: CASSLSGGPGGAAFF.

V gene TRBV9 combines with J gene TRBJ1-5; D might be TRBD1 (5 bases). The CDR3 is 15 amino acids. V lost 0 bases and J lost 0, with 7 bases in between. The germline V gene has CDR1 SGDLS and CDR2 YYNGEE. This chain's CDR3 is CASSVGGISNQPQHF. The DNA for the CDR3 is TGTGCCAGCAGCGTAGGGGGGATTAGCAATCAGCCCCAGCATTTT.

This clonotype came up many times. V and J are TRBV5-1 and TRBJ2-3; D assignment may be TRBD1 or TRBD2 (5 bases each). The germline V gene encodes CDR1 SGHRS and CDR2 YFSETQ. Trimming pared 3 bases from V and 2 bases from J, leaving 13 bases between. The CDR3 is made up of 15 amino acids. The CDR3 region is CASSSPRGPTDTQYF. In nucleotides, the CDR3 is TGCGCCAGCAGCTCCCCGAGGGGCCCCACAGATACGCAGTATTTT.

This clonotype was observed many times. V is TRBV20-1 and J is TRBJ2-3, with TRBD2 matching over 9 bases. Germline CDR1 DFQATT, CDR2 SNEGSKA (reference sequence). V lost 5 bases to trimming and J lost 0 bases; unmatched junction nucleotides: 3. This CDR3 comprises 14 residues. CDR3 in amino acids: CSAPLAGSTDTQYF. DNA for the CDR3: TGCAGTGCTCCCCTAGCGGGAAGCACAGATACGCAGTATTTT.

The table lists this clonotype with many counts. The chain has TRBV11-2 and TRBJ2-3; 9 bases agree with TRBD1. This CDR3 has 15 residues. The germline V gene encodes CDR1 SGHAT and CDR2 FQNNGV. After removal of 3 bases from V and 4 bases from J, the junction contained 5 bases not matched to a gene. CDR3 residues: CASSFRDRDSDTQYF. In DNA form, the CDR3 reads TGTGCCAGCAGCTTCCGGGACAGGGACTCAGATACGCAGTATTTT.

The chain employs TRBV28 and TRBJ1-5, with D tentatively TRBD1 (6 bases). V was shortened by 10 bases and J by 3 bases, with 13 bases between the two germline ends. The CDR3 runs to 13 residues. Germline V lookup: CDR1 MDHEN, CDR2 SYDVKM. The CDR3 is CATWTATNQPQHF. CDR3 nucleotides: TGTGCCACCTGGACAGCGACCAATCAGCCCCAGCATTTT.

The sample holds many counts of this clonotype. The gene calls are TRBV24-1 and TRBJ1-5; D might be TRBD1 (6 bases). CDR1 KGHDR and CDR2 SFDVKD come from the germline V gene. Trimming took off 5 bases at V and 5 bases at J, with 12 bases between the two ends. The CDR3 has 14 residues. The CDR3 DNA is TGTGCCACCAGTGGGCCGGGGGCTCATCAGCCCCAGCATTTT. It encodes CATSGPGAHQPQHF.

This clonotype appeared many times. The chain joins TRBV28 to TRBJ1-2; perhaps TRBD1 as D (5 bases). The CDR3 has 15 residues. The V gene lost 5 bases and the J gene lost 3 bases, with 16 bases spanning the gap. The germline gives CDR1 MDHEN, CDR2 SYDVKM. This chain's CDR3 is CASSPAAGDDYGYTF. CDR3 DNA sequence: TGTGCCAGCAGTCCGGCAGCGGGGGATGACTATGGCTACACCTTC.